This entry is about one TCR beta chain. Per the original data handling: Amplification with reference gene primers provided the estimates of nucleated cell counts. Clones were read by immunoSEQ multiplex PCR, and TCRdb kept only the in-frame ones, dropping some. V and J calls and clone size are given by that table; D and trimming were obtained from the DNA. The table records over 200,000 clones, about 83% of them present only once. V was pared by 2 bases and J by 4 bases, with 5 bases between. The germline gives CDR1 MNHEY, CDR2 SVGAGI. The CDR3 sequence is 13 residues long. The data are from a study of blood T cell repertoires in COVID-19. Study overall: COVID-19 samples collected from the United States, Italy and Spain covered acute and convalescent phases. Nucleic acid was either cDNA or gDNA, and it came from T cells, B-cell-depleted T cells, or PBMCs.

Material for sequencing was peripheral blood. The chain carries TRBV6-5 and TRBJ1-4; D remains ambiguous. This TCR came from a woman aged 45-65 years with active or convalescent COVID-19. The CDR3 nucleotides read TGTGCCAGCAGTTACGACAATAATGAAAAACTGTTTTTT. As protein: CASSYDNNEKLFF.